This record covers a single TCR beta chain. Its antigen is not identified. This sample is drawn from a study of T cells in Graves' hyperthyroidism and ophthalmopathy. Overall study findings and caveats: In validation, the model predicted ophthalmopathy. These predictions came a median about 6.5 months before onset. Most clonotypes expanded in the thyroid (above 0.001) were also present in blood.

CDR1 MNHEY and CDR2 SVGAGI come from the germline V gene. With 2 bases clipped from V and 5 bases from J, the junction kept 8 bases outside the gene matches. The CDR3 consists of 17 residues. TCR beta CDR3 sequences were amplified from RNA transcripts. HTBI primers drove first-round RT-PCR of the TCR CDR3. One entry per CDR3 protein results from TCRdb running MiXCR on the multiplex PCR reads. The data show more than 300,000 distinct CDR3 sequences, 17% seen once. The rearrangement links TRBV6-5 to TRBJ2-3, with TRBD2 identical over 12 bases. The sequence was obtained from a woman aged 25 to 39 with Graves' hyperthyroidism that later progressed to Graves' ophthalmopathy. The sequenced sample consisted of blood. The CDR3 loop is CASSYPSGGAFLDTQYF. CDR3 bases: TGTGCCAGCAGTTACCCTAGCGGGGGGGCCTTTTTAGATACGCAGTATTTT.